These 17 T cell receptor beta chains share one sample of origin, sequenced in a study of cytomegalovirus exposure and HLA in healthy donors. Use of 60 Vbeta and 13 Jbeta primers characterized the PCR. Generated by immunoSEQ multiplex PCR, the TCRdb table keeps only in-frame clones and is missing some. Listed are 30,000 to 35,000 clones; about 3.6% falls within the top ten. Sequencing was carried out using PBMCs. The receptors here all came from a middle-aged woman in good health and CMV-seropositive.

The CDR3 here is CSVGTGGGRETQYF. The CDR3 nucleotides read TGCAGCGTCGGGACAGGGGGCGGAAGGGAGACCCAGTACTTC. The rearrangement joins TRBV29-1 to TRBJ2-5; 12 bases are a match to TRBD1. Per the germline V gene, CDR1 is SQVTM and CDR2 is ANQGSEA. V was clipped by 6 bases and J by 5 bases; unmatched bases: 7. The CDR3 is made up of 14 amino acids.

This CDR3 is CASRGGEGRRSEQFF. CDR3 nucleotides: TGTGCCAGCAGAGGGGGGGAGGGGAGGAGAAGTGAGCAGTTCTTC. The rearrangement uses TRBV7-6 and TRBJ2-1, with D perhaps TRBD2 (7 bases). V lost 6 bases and J 9 bases, leaving 21 bases between the germline ends. Germline-derived CDR1 and CDR2 are SGHVS and FNYEAQ. The CDR3 has 15 residues.

The chain recombines TRBV7-2 with TRBJ2-1; the D gene is possibly TRBD2 (6 bases). The germline gives CDR1 SGHTA, CDR2 FQGNSA. The V end lost 2 bases, the J end lost 9 bases, and 23 bases lay between the germline ends. The CDR3 totals 17 residues. The CDR3 protein is CASSLLGGRTTTGEQFF. The CDR3 nucleotides read TGTGCCAGCAGCTTATTAGGTGGGAGGACTACCACCGGTGAGCAGTTCTTC.

The J gene is TRBJ2-7, the V gene TRBV4-1, with a possible D match to TRBD2 (5 bases). Germline V CDR1 and CDR2: MGHRA, YSYEKL. The length of the CDR3 is 19 residues. Deletions cut 0 bases from V and 2 bases from J, with 23 bases between. The CDR3 coding sequence is TGCGCCAGCAGCCAAGATCGCTGGAAGGCGGATGATAGCGCCTACGAGCAGTACTTC. Protein sequence: CASSQDRWKADDSAYEQYF.

J is TRBJ1-1 and V is TRBV19; D perhaps matches TRBD1 (5 bases). Germline CDR1 LNHDA, CDR2 SQIVND (reference sequence). V was cut by 9 bases and J by 1 base, with 15 bases left in between. The CDR3 runs to 14 residues. CDR3 sequence reads: CASNSRGWNTEAFF. CDR3 nucleotides: TGTGCCAGCAATTCAAGGGGATGGAACACTGAAGCTTTCTTT.

This chain connects TRBV4-3 to TRBJ2-2; TRBD2 agrees at 7 bases. The CDR3 covers 15 residues. CDR1 is LGHNA and CDR2 is YSLEER in the germline V gene. After removal of 0 bases from V and 7 bases from J, the junction contained 5 bases not matched to a gene. CDR3 in DNA: TGCGCCAGCAGCCAAGATCTAGCGGTACACGGGGAGCTGTTTTTT. As protein: CASSQDLAVHGELFF.

This rearrangement joins TRBV5-1 to TRBJ1-1; D not certain. This CDR3 comprises 14 residues. Trimming cost V 3 bases and J 1 base, with 10 bases left between them. The germline V gene has CDR1 SGHRS and CDR2 YFSETQ. CDR3: CASSSRSQNTEAFF. The CDR3 region has the DNA TGCGCCAGCAGCTCCCGTAGTCAGAACACTGAAGCTTTCTTT. The full variable domain, with the rest looked up from reference TRBV5-1 and TRBJ1-1, is KAGVTQTPRYLIKTRGQQVTLSCSPISGHRSVSWYQQTPGQGLQFLFEYFSETQRNKGNFPGRFSGRQFSNSRSEMNVSTLELGDSALYLCASSSRSQNTEAFFGQGTRLTVV.

The V and J genes are TRBV14 and TRBJ1-2; 12 bases are shared with TRBD1. This CDR3 comprises 17 residues. Germline CDR1 is SGHDN and CDR2 is FVKESK. Unmatched junction bases numbered 5, after V lost 2 bases and J lost 1 base. This chain's CDR3 is CASSQLWDRGLNYGYTF. The CDR3 DNA reads as TGTGCCAGCAGCCAACTCTGGGACAGGGGGCTTAACTATGGCTACACCTTC. The whole variable domain, remainder taken from reference TRBV14 and TRBJ1-2, is EAGVTQFPSHSVIEKGQTVTLRCDPISGHDNLYWYRRVMGKEIKFLLHFVKESKQDESGMPNNRFLAERTGGTYSTLKVQPAELEDSGVYFCASSQLWDRGLNYGYTFGSGTRLTVV.

The chain employs TRBV6-1 and TRBJ1-2, with 8 positions matching TRBD1. Germline V CDR1 and CDR2: MNHNS, SASEGT. J was trimmed by 8 bases and V by 6 bases; bases with no gene match: 11. The CDR3 totals 14 residues. CDR3 amino acids: CASRTDRAAGGYTF. The CDR3 region has the DNA TGTGCCAGCAGGACGGACAGGGCTGCGGGCGGCTACACCTTC.

The chain combines TRBV5-1 with TRBJ2-3, with 11 bases identical to TRBD2. The CDR3 consists of 18 residues. Germline loops: CDR1 SGHRS, CDR2 YFSETQ. V lost 4 bases, J lost 1 base, and 11 bases stayed unmatched. CDR3 nucleotides: TGCGCCAGCAGCAACCACCCACCGGGACTAGCGGGCACAGATACGCAGTATTTT. Residues: CASSNHPPGLAGTDTQYF.

V usage is TRBV19 and J usage is TRBJ2-2; D is uncertain. Germline values: CDR1 LNHDA, CDR2 SQIVND (reference sequence). The CDR3 length is 14 residues. The ends were cut back, 7 bases at V and 3 bases at J, with 12 bases in the middle. In DNA form, the CDR3 reads TGTGCCAGTAACCTAAATGGTGACACCGGGGAGCTGTTTTTT. Its protein is CASNLNGDTGELFF.

The chain is built from TRBV5-4 and TRBJ2-2, with 10 bases fitting TRBD1. Germline V gene sequence: CDR1 SGHNT, CDR2 YYREEE (reference sequence). The CDR3 totals 16 residues. Trimming at V came to 4 bases and at J to 2 bases, leaving 5 bases not matched to a gene. CDR3 residues: CASSQGDRGNTGELFF. DNA of the CDR3: TGTGCCAGCAGCCAGGGGGACAGGGGTAACACCGGGGAGCTGTTTTTT.

This chain connects TRBV5-1 to TRBJ2-3; TRBD2 agrees at 7 bases. The J segment lost 4 bases and the V segment lost 2 bases, leaving 10 bases of the junction unmatched. This CDR3 has 16 residues. CDR1 SGHRS and CDR2 YFSETQ come from the germline V gene. DNA of the CDR3: TGCGCCAGCAGCTTAGGCGGGGGTAAAAGTTCAGATACGCAGTATTTT. Translation gives CASSLGGGKSSDTQYF.

The V gene is TRBV7-8, the J gene TRBJ1-5; possible D gene TRBD1, 6 bases. This CDR3 spans 16 amino acids. Germline values: CDR1 SGHVS, CDR2 FQNEAQ. Deletions cut 1 base from V and 6 bases from J, with 16 bases between. This chain's CDR3 is CASSLEVQGLGQPQHF. The CDR3, as DNA: TGTGCCAGCAGCTTAGAGGTTCAGGGGTTAGGTCAGCCCCAGCATTTT.

The chain joins TRBV7-9 to TRBJ1-5, with D unclear. The CDR3 totals 15 residues. Germline V CDR1 and CDR2: SEHNR, FQNEAQ (reference sequence). V lost 0 bases, J lost 2 bases, and 8 bases lay in between. Here the CDR3 reads CASSLAGWGNQPQHF. DNA of the CDR3: TGTGCCAGCAGCTTAGCGGGCTGGGGCAATCAGCCCCAGCATTTT.

The V call is TRBV7-9, the J call TRBJ2-7, with TRBD2 identical over 9 bases. Germline CDR1 SEHNR, CDR2 FQNEAQ (reference sequence). The CDR3 is made up of 15 amino acids. The ends lost 5 bases at V and 4 bases at J; junction bases unmatched: 9. In DNA, the CDR3 is TGTGCCAGCAGCCAGGAAGTAGCGGGAGCTTACGAGCAGTACTTC. This sequence encodes CASSQEVAGAYEQYF.

This chain links TRBV25-1 with TRBJ1-1; 7 bases are shared with TRBD1. The CDR3 contains 17 residues. V shed 3 bases and J 1 base; nucleotides not matched to a gene: 11. Germline CDR1 and CDR2: MGHDK and SYGVNS. CDR3 bases: TGTGCCAGCAGTGAGGCCGGGAGGGGGCATGGGAACACTGAAGCTTTCTTT. Translating it yields CASSEAGRGHGNTEAFF.